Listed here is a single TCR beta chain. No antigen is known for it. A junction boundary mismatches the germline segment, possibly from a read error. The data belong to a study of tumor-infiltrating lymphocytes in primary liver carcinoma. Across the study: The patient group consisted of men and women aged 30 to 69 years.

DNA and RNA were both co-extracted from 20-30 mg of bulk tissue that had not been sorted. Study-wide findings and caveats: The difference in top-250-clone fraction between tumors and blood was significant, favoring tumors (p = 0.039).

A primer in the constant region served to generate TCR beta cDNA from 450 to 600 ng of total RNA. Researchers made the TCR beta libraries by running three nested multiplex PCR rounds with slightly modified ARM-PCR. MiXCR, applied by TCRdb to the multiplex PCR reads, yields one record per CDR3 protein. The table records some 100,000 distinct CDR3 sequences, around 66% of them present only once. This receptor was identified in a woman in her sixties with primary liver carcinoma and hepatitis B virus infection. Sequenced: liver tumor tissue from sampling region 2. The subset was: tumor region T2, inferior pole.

The CDR3 reads CASSFIGGGSGETQYF. The CDR3 nucleotides are TGTGCCAGCAGCTTTATAGGGGGAGGATCGGGAGAGACCCAGTATTTC. The gene calls are TRBV7-9 and TRBJ2-5; the D gene could be TRBD1 or TRBD2 (6 bases each). The CDR3 totals 16 residues. Germline assignment: CDR1 SEHNR and CDR2 FQNEAQ (reference sequence).